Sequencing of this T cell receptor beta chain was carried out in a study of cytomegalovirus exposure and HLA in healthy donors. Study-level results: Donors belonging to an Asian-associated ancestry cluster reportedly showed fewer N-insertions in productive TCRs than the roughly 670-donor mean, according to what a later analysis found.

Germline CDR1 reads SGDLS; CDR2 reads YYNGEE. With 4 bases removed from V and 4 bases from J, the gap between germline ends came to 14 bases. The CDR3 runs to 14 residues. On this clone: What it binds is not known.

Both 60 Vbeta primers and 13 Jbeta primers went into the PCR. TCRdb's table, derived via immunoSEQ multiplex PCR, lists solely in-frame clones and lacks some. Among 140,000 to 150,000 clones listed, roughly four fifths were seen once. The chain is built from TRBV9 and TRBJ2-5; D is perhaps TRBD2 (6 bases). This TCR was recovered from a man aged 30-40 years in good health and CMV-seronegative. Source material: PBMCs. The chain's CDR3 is CASSPLDGGETQYF. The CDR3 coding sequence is TGTGCCAGCAGCCCCCTAGACGGGGGAGAGACCCAGTACTTC. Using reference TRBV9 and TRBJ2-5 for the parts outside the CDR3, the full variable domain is DSGVTQTPKHLITATGQRVTLRCSPRSGDLSVYWYQQSLDQGLQFLIQYYNGEERAKGNILERFSAQQFPDLHSELNLSSLELGDSALYFCASSPLDGGETQYFGPGTRLLVL.